Reported below is one TCR beta chain. This record comes from a study of blood T cell repertoires in COVID-19. Study at large: T cells, B-cell-depleted T cells, or PBMCs supplied cDNA or gDNA.

Germline lookup yields CDR1 KGHSH and CDR2 LQKENI. The CDR3 length is 13 residues. V shed 4 bases and J shed 6 bases, with 13 bases lying between them. In the authors' methods: Nucleated cell counts were estimated from reference gene primer amplification. The protocol was immunoSEQ multiplex PCR, while the TCRdb copy is restricted to in-frame clones and leaves out a portion. The D gene and trimming were derived from the DNA, and the V and J assignments and clone size from that table. In the table there are 55,000 to 75,000 clones, approximately 78% of which are singletons. The material sequenced was peripheral blood. The chain carries TRBV18 and TRBJ2-7, with D possibly matching TRBD1 (6 bases). The sequence derives from a man older than 75 with acute or convalescent COVID-19. The CDR3 spells CASSHSQGSEQYF. DNA of the CDR3: TGTGCCAGCTCACACTCACAGGGTTCCGAGCAGTACTTC. The complete variable domain, with remaining parts taken from reference TRBV18 and TRBJ2-7, reads NAGVMQNPRHLVRRRGQEARLRCSPMKGHSHVYWYRQLPEEGLKFMVYLQKENIIDESGMPKERFSAEFPKEGPSILRIQQVVRGDSAAYFCASSHSQGSEQYFGPGTRLTVT.